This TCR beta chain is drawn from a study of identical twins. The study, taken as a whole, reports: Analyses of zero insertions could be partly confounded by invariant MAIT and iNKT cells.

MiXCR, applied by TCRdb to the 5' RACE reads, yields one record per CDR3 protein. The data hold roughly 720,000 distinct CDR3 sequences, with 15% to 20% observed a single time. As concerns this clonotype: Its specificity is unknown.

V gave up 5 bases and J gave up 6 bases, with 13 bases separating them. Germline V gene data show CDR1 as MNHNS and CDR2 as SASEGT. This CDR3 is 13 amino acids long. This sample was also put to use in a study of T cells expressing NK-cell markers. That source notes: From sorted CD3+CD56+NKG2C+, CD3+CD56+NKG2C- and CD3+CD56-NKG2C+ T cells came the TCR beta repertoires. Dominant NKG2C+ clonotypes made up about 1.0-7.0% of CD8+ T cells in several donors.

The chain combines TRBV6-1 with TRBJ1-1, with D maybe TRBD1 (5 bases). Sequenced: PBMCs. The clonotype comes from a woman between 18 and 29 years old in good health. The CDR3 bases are TGTGCCAGCAGTCCCTCCAGGGAGGCTGAAGCTTTCTTT. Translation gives CASSPSREAEAFF.